This T cell receptor beta chain originates from a study of graft-versus-host responses after intestinal transplantation. For this clone: This CDR3 is also generated by other DNA sequences in the sample.

The CDR3 runs 14 residues. Germline V gene sequence: CDR1 SQVTM, CDR2 ANQGSEA. The junction had 4 bases not matched to a gene; V was cut back by 5 bases and J by 0 bases. Clones were read by immunoSEQ multiplex PCR, and TCRdb kept only the in-frame ones, dropping some. Here the sample spans around 39,000 clones, 85% to 95% being singletons. This chain uses TRBV29-1 with TRBJ2-1, with 7 bases aligning to TRBD2. The sequenced sample was PBMCs, obtained 700 to 750 days after intestinal transplantation. The sequence was collected from a human patient who received an intestinal transplant, so some T cells may come from the graft donor. The CDR3 nucleotides read TGCAGCGTTTTGGGCGGGAGCTCCTACAATGAGCAGTTCTTC. This gives the protein CSVLGGSSYNEQFF.